Each of the 27 T cell receptor beta chains below was sequenced from the same sample in a study of blood T cell repertoires in COVID-19. Method: immunoSEQ multiplex PCR; TCRdb's copy keeps in-frame clones and lacks some. The sample has fewer than 200,000 clones, about 87% seen once; the top ten hold roughly an eighth. The sequenced sample consisted of peripheral blood. All receptors derive from a woman in her 70s with COVID-19, enrolled during active disease.

The genes are TRBV9 and TRBJ2-1; TRBD1 matches at 11 bases. CDR3 length: 16 residues. V lost 0 bases and J lost 9; bases outside the gene matches: 8. Germline assignment: CDR1 SGDLS and CDR2 YYNGEE. The CDR3 region is CASSVGGRTGGTEQFF. CDR3 DNA sequence: TGTGCCAGCAGCGTAGGTGGCAGGACAGGGGGCACTGAGCAGTTCTTC. Full variable domain (missing parts from reference TRBV9 and TRBJ2-1): DSGVTQTPKHLITATGQRVTLRCSPRSGDLSVYWYQQSLDQGLQFLIQYYNGEERAKGNILERFSAQQFPDLHSELNLSSLELGDSALYFCASSVGGRTGGTEQFFGPGTRLTVL.

This clone was observed a handful of times. The genes are TRBV21-1 and TRBJ1-5; TRBD1, the D gene given by the table, was not confirmed from the DNA. TRBV21-1 is reported as a pseudogene. The CDR3 sequence is 16 residues long. The CDR3 region has the DNA TGTGCCAGCAGCAAAGAACCCGGGACAGGGAATCAGCCCCAGCATTTT. Its translation: CASSKEPGTGNQPQHF.

This chain joins TRBV7-9 and TRBJ2-2, with D maybe TRBD1 (6 bases). The germline V and J ends were trimmed by 6 bases and 3 bases, with 17 bases remaining between them. The CDR3 runs 16 residues. Germline CDR1 SEHNR, CDR2 FQNEAQ (reference sequence). The CDR3 loop reads CASSQGPGVDTGELFF. As DNA, the CDR3 is TGTGCCAGCAGTCAAGGTCCAGGGGTCGACACCGGGGAGCTGTTTTTT.

The J gene is TRBJ1-6, the V gene TRBV30; D ambiguous. The CDR3 is 15 residues long. The germline gives CDR1 GTSNPN, CDR2 SVGIG (reference sequence). V lost 1 base and J 0 bases, leaving 7 bases between the germline ends. This chain's CDR3 is CAWSELSSYNSPLHF. CDR3 sequence (DNA): TGTGCCTGGAGTGAACTAAGCTCCTATAATTCACCCCTCCACTTT.

V and J are TRBV18 and TRBJ1-6; possibly TRBD1 for D (6 bases). The CDR3 extends over 18 amino acids. With 2 bases removed from V and 10 bases from J, the gap between germline ends came to 24 bases. Germline V gene data show CDR1 as KGHSH and CDR2 as LQKENI. The chain's CDR3 is CASSPKGGSTGWNSPLHF. CDR3 sequence (DNA): TGTGCCAGCTCACCAAAAGGGGGTTCTACAGGGTGGAACTCACCCCTCCACTTT.

The genes are TRBV5-1 and TRBJ2-2; 7 bases are shared with TRBD1. Losses at the gene ends were 0 bases for V and 5 bases for J; bases not matched to a gene: 1. This CDR3 has 14 amino acids. Germline V CDR1 and CDR2: SGHRS, YFSETQ. CDR3 region: CASSLGDSTGELFF. The CDR3 DNA reads TGCGCCAGCAGCTTGGGGGACAGTACCGGGGAGCTGTTTTTT.

J is TRBJ1-4 and V is TRBV5-6, with no clear D. Germline lookup yields CDR1 SGHDT and CDR2 YYEEEE. The CDR3 runs to 14 residues. The germline V and J ends were trimmed by 0 bases and 5 bases, with 8 bases remaining between them. The CDR3 DNA sequence: TGTGCCAGCAGCTTGGGAGGTCTCAATGAAAAACTGTTTTTT. It yields the protein CASSLGGLNEKLFF.

The V call is TRBV11-3, the J call TRBJ2-1, with 12 bases that match TRBD2. Germline V gene data show CDR1 as SGHNT and CDR2 as YENEEA. J gave up 9 bases and V 6 bases, and 12 bases lay outside the gene matches. The CDR3 has 16 residues. CDR3 loop: CASRFGASGRVSEQFF. The CDR3 nucleotides are TGTGCCAGCAGGTTTGGGGCTAGCGGGAGGGTTTCTGAGCAGTTCTTC.

V gene TRBV25-1 combines with J gene TRBJ1-6; TRBD1 aligns across 7 bases. This CDR3 contains 15 residues. Trimming removed 2 bases from V and 6 bases from J; junction bases left unmatched: 4. Germline V CDR1 and CDR2: MGHDK, SYGVNS. CDR3 DNA: TGTGCCAGCAGTGAACTGACAGGGTCTAATTCACCCCTCCACTTT. Amino acid sequence: CASSELTGSNSPLHF.

This chain joins TRBV10-3 and TRBJ2-7, with a weak D call TRBD1 (6 bases). The CDR3 loop spans 11 amino acids. V lost 2 bases, J lost 7 bases, and 6 bases lay in between. CDR1 ENHRY and CDR2 SYGVKD come from the germline V gene. The CDR3 region has the DNA TGTGCCATCAGTGAGACAGGGGAGCAGTACTTC. It specifies CAISETGEQYF.

In nucleotides, the CDR3 is TGTGCCAGCAGCCCCCGGGACAGGGGGACCGGGGAGCTGTTTTTT. Its protein is CASSPRDRGTGELFF. The chain couples TRBV3-1 (or the pseudogene TRBV3-2) to TRBJ2-2; TRBD1 agrees at 11 bases. Germline-derived CDR1 and CDR2 are LGHDT and YNNKEL (reference sequence). With 4 bases clipped from V and 5 bases from J, the junction kept 3 bases outside the gene matches. The CDR3 sequence is 15 residues long.

The chain couples TRBV3-1 (or the pseudogene TRBV3-2) to TRBJ2-7, with 13 bases identical to TRBD2. J was trimmed by 5 bases and V by 4 bases; bases with no gene match: 5. CDR1 is LGHDT, CDR2 YNNKEL, per germline (reference sequence). There are 15 residues in the CDR3. The CDR3 sequence is CASSPLGLAGNEQYF. In DNA form, the CDR3 reads TGTGCCAGCAGCCCACTGGGACTAGCGGGAAACGAGCAGTACTTC.

The rearrangement joins TRBV9 to TRBJ2-6, with 7 bases aligning to TRBD1. The length of the CDR3 is 16 residues. Losses at the gene ends were 3 bases for V and 2 bases for J; bases not matched to a gene: 5. Germline loops: CDR1 SGDLS, CDR2 YYNGEE. The chain's CDR3 is CASSERQGAGANVLTF. CDR3 in DNA: TGTGCCAGCAGCGAACGCCAGGGGGCTGGGGCCAACGTCCTGACTTTC.

The chain couples TRBV3-1 (or the pseudogene TRBV3-2) to TRBJ2-5, with 8 bases identical to TRBD2. In germline, CDR1 is LGHDT, CDR2 YNNKEL (reference sequence). Unmatched junction bases numbered 7, after V lost 6 bases and J lost 1 base. The CDR3 length is 15 residues. In DNA form, the CDR3 reads TGTGCCAGCAGGCTAGCGGGTATTATCCAAGAGACCCAGTACTTC. Its protein product is CASRLAGIIQETQYF.

A single count supports this clone. The chain links TRBV5-1 to TRBJ2-7, with TRBD1 identical over 7 bases. Germline V gene sequence: CDR1 SGHRS, CDR2 YFSETQ. J gave up 3 bases and V 0 bases, and 6 bases lay outside the gene matches. The CDR3 has 15 residues. CDR3 bases: TGCGCCAGCAGCTTGGGGCGAGGGGGCGACTACGAGCAGTACTTC. Encoded protein: CASSLGRGGDYEQYF.

This rearrangement joins TRBV6-1 to TRBJ1-1; TRBD1 matches at 8 bases. J gave up 3 bases and V 2 bases, and 5 bases lay outside the gene matches. The CDR3 spans 15 residues. Germline CDR1 MNHNS, CDR2 SASEGT. CDR3 nucleotide sequence: TGTGCCAGCAGTGAAAGACCCAGGGGGCACACTGAAGCTTTCTTT. Translation gives CASSERPRGHTEAFF.

The chain has TRBV6-5 and TRBJ2-7, with TRBD1 as a possible D gene (6 bases). Trimming stripped 6 bases from V and 6 bases from J, with 18 bases between. The CDR3 consists of 14 residues. CDR1 and CDR2 from the germline V gene are MNHEY and SVGAGI. The CDR3 sequence is CASRVYRQGGEQYF. The CDR3 DNA reads as TGTGCCAGCAGAGTGTACAGGCAAGGGGGCGAGCAGTACTTC.

The CDR3 loop reads CASSFLRTVQLYNEQFF. Written as DNA, the CDR3 is TGCGCCAGCAGCTTCTTGAGGACTGTGCAGCTTTACAATGAGCAGTTCTTC. The J gene is TRBJ2-1, the V gene TRBV5-1; weak D call: TRBD2 (5 bases). Germline CDR1 is SGHRS and CDR2 is YFSETQ. The CDR3 is 17 residues long. The ends were cut back, 2 bases at V and 4 bases at J, with 19 bases in the middle. The whole variable domain, remainder taken from reference TRBV5-1 and TRBJ2-1, is KAGVTQTPRYLIKTRGQQVTLSCSPISGHRSVSWYQQTPGQGLQFLFEYFSETQRNKGNFPGRFSGRQFSNSRSEMNVSTLELGDSALYLCASSFLRTVQLYNEQFFGPGTRLTVL.

In its sample, this clone was seen once. V usage is TRBV19 and J usage is TRBJ2-2, with 7 bases identical to TRBD1. The CDR3 has 15 residues. Trimming removed 5 bases from V and 6 bases from J; junction bases left unmatched: 9. Per germline, CDR1 LNHDA and CDR2 SQIVND (reference sequence). CDR3 region: CASSPRGSNAGELFF. In DNA form, the CDR3 reads TGTGCCAGTAGTCCCAGGGGGTCTAACGCCGGGGAGCTGTTTTTT.

V is TRBV19 and J is TRBJ2-7, with D unclear. The CDR3 is made up of 15 amino acids. Deletions cut 1 base from V and 5 bases from J, with 15 bases between. Germline values: CDR1 LNHDA, CDR2 SQIVND (reference sequence). DNA of the CDR3: TGTGCCAGTAGTATAGGAGGAACTAAGCTCCACGAGCAGTACTTC. Translation: CASSIGGTKLHEQYF.

This rearrangement joins TRBV15 to TRBJ1-2, with D perhaps TRBD1 (5 bases). Between the trimmed V and J ends, which lost 5 bases and 3 bases, there was a span of 10 bases. CDR1 and CDR2 (germline): LNHNV, YYDKDF (reference sequence). The CDR3 length is 13 residues. CDR3 in DNA: TGTGCCACCAGCCCGTCGGGGGACTATGGCTACACCTTC. Translation gives CATSPSGDYGYTF. Full variable domain (outside the CDR3, taken from reference TRBV15 and TRBJ1-2): DAMVIQNPRYQVTQFGKPVTLSCSQTLNHNVMYWYQQKSSQAPKLLFHYYDKDFNNEADTPDNFQSRRPNTSFCFLDIRSPGLGDTAMYLCATSPSGDYGYTFGSGTRLTVV.

V usage is TRBV19 and J usage is TRBJ2-4; unclear D gene. V lost 4 bases and J 7 bases, leaving 26 bases between the germline ends. CDR1 and CDR2 (germline): LNHDA, SQIVND (reference sequence). The CDR3 length is 18 residues. The CDR3 reads CASSRTPLRVTGWNIQYF. As DNA, the CDR3 is TGTGCCAGTAGTAGAACTCCGTTACGGGTTACTGGTTGGAACATTCAGTACTTC. Drawing the rest from reference TRBV19 and TRBJ2-4, the complete variable domain is DGGITQSPKYLFRKEGQNVTLSCEQNLNHDAMYWYRQDPGQGLRLIYYSQIVNDFQKGDIAEGYSVSREKKESFPLTVTSAQKNPTAFYLCASSRTPLRVTGWNIQYFGAGTRLSVL.

CDR3: CASSLGGSADTQYF. The CDR3 DNA reads as TGTGCCAGCAGTTTAGGAGGGAGTGCAGATACGCAGTATTTT. The genes are TRBV27 and TRBJ2-3, with D possibly TRBD2 on 6 matching bases. Germline V gene lookup returns CDR1 MNHEY and CDR2 SMNVEV (reference sequence). Trimming took 2 bases from V and 4 from J, leaving 10 bases between them. This CDR3 is built from 14 residues.

This chain joins TRBV9 and TRBJ2-1; D may be TRBD2 (6 bases). This CDR3 comprises 16 residues. CDR1 SGDLS and CDR2 YYNGEE come from the germline V gene. The V and J ends lost 4 bases and 0 bases respectively, with 14 bases between them. CDR3: CASSMGLASSYNEQFF. For the CDR3, the DNA is TGTGCCAGCAGCATGGGACTGGCAAGCTCCTACAATGAGCAGTTCTTC.

The chain employs TRBV6-6 and TRBJ2-7, with 7 bases identical to TRBD1. CDR1 is MNHNY, CDR2 SVGAGI, per germline (reference sequence). The V and J ends lost 6 bases and 5 bases, in that order; junction bases with no gene match: 1. CDR3 size: 11 residues. The CDR3 DNA is TGTGCCAGCAGCACAGGGGACGAGCAGTACTTC. It yields the protein CASSTGDEQYF.

This clone was seen ten or more times. V usage is TRBV6-5 and J usage is TRBJ1-5, with TRBD1 matching over 10 bases. This CDR3 contains 15 residues. Germline values: CDR1 MNHEY, CDR2 SVGAGI. Trimming removed 6 bases from V and 5 bases from J; junction bases left unmatched: 7. CDR3 sequence: CASSLGQGGDQPQHF. The CDR3 nucleotides read TGTGCCAGCAGCCTAGGACAGGGGGGGGATCAGCCCCAGCATTTT.

The genes are TRBV28 and TRBJ1-6; 9 positions agree with TRBD1. J lost 5 bases, V lost 5 bases, and 4 bases had no gene match. The CDR3 covers 15 residues. Germline V gene sequence: CDR1 MDHEN, CDR2 SYDVKM. The CDR3 protein is CASSVWDRDNSPLHF. Here the CDR3 DNA reads TGTGCCAGCAGTGTGTGGGACAGGGATAATTCACCCCTCCACTTT.